This T cell receptor (beta chain) was identified during a study of OX40 agonist ivuxolimab in advanced cancers. About the study: Patients were given ivuxolimab, an antibody that agonizes OX40 (CD134). Eligibility rules accepted prior anti-PD-1, anti-PD-L1 or anti-CTLA-4 therapy, and approximately 40% had some.

Sequencing used immunoSEQ multiplex PCR; TCRdb keeps in-frame clones, though not all of them. The sample yields more than 65,000 clones, 85% seen once. CDR3 size: 15 residues. Germline V gene data show CDR1 as MNHEY and CDR2 as SVGAGI. V lost 3 bases to trimming and J lost 4 bases, with 15 bases between them. The clonotype originates from an adult with an advanced solid tumor such as melanoma, head and neck, liver or kidney cancer. The source material was CD4+ or CD8+ T cells sorted from blood, sampled in a trial of the OX40 agonist ivuxolimab. The rearrangement joins TRBV6-5 to TRBJ1-2; a possible D gene is TRBD1 (5 bases). For the CDR3, the DNA is TGTGCCAGCAGTTATCAATTCGGGGGTAGCTATGGCTACACCTTC. Its translation: CASSYQFGGSYGYTF.